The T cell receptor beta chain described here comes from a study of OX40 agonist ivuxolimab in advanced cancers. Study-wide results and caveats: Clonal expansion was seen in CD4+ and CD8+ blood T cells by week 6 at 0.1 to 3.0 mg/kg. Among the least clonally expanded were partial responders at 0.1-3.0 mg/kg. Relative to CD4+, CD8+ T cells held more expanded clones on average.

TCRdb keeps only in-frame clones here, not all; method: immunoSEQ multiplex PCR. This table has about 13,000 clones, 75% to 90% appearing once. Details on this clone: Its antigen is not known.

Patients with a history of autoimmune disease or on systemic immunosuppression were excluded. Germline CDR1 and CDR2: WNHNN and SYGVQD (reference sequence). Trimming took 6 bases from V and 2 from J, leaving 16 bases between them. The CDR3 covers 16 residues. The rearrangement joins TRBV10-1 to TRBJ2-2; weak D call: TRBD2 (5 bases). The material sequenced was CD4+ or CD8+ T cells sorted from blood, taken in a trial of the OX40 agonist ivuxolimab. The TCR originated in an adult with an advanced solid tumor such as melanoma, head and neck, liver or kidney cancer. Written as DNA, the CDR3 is TGCGCCAGCAGCAGCACAGCGCTAGCTAACACCGGGGAGCTGTTTTTT. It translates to CASSSTALANTGELFF.